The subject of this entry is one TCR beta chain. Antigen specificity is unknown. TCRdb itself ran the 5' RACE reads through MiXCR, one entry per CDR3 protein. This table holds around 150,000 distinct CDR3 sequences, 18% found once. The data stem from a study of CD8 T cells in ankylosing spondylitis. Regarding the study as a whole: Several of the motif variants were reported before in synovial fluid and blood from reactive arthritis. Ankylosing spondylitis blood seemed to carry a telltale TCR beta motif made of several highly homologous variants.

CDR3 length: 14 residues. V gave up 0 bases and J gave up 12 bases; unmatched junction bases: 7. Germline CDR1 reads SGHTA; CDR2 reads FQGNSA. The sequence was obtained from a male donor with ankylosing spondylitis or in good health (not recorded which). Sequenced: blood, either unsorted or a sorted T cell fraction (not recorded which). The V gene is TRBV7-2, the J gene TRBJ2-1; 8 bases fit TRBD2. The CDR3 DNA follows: TGTGCCAGCAGCTTAGCTAGCGGGATAATGAGGCAGTTCTTC. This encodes CASSLASGIMRQFF.